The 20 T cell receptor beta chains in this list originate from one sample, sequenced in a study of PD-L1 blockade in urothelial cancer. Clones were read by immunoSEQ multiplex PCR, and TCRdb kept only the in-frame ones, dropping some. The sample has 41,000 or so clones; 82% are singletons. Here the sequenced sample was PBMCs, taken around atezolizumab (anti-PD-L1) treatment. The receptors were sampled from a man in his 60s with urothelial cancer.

The CDR3 is CSVVLPLVEETQYF. The CDR3 DNA follows: TGCAGCGTTGTTTTACCCTTAGTCGAAGAGACCCAGTACTTC. This chain uses TRBV29-1 with TRBJ2-5; D remains ambiguous. In germline, CDR1 is SQVTM, CDR2 ANQGSEA. Trimming cost V 4 bases and J 3 bases, with 15 bases left between them. The CDR3 length is 14 residues.

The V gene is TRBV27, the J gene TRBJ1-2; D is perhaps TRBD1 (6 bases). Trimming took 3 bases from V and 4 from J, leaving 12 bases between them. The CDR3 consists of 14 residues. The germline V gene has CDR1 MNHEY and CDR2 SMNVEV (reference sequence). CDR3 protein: CASSFSGTLYGYTF. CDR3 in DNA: TGTGCCAGCAGTTTTTCCGGGACACTCTATGGCTACACCTTC.

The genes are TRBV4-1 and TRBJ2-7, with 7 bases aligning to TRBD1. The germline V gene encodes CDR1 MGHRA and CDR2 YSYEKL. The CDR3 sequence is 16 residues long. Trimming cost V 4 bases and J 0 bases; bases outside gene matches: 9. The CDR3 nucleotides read TGCGCCAGCAGCCCGGGGTCGACAGGGAGCTCCTACGAGCAGTACTTC. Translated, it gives CASSPGSTGSSYEQYF.

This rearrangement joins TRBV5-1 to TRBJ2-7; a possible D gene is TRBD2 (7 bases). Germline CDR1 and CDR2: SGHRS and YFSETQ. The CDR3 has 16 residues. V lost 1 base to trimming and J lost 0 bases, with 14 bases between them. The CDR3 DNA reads TGCGCCAGCAGCTTGTGGGGGGGGGCGACCTCCTACGAGCAGTACTTC. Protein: CASSLWGGATSYEQYF.

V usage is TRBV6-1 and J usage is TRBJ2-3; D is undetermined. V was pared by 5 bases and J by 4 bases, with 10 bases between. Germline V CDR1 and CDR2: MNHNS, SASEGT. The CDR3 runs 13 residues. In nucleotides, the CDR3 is TGTGCCAGCAGTCTGAGTCGGGCAGATACGCAGTATTTT. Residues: CASSLSRADTQYF.

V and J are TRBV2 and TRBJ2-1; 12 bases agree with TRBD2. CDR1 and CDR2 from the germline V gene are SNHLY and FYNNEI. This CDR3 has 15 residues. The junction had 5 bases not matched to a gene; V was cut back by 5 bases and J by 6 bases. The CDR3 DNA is TGTGCCAGCAGTCCTACTAGCGGGGGGTCCAATGAGCAGTTCTTC. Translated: CASSPTSGGSNEQFF.

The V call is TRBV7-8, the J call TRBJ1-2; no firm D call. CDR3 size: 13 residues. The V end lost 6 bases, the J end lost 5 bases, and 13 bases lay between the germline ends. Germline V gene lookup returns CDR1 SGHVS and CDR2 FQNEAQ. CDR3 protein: CASSPRAGYGYTF. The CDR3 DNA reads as TGTGCCAGCAGTCCGAGGGCGGGTTATGGCTACACCTTC. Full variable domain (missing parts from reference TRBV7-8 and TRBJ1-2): GAGVSQSPRYKVAKRGQDVALRCDPISGHVSLFWYQQALGQGPEFLTYFQNEAQLDKSGLPSDRFFAERPEGSVSTLKIQRTQQEDSAVYLCASSPRAGYGYTFGSGTRLTVV.

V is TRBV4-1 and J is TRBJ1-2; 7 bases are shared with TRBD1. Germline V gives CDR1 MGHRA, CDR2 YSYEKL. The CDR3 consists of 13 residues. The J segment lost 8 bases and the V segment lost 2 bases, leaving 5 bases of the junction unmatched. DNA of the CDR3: TGCGCCAGCAGCCAAAACAGGGGAGGCGGCTACACCTTC. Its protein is CASSQNRGGGYTF.

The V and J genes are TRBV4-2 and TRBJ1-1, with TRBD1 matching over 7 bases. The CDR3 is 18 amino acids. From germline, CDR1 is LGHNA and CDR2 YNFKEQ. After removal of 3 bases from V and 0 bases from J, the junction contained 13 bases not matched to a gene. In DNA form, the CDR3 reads TGTGCCAGCAGCCATCTTAAACTAGAGACAGGGATGAACACTGAAGCTTTCTTT. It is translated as CASSHLKLETGMNTEAFF.

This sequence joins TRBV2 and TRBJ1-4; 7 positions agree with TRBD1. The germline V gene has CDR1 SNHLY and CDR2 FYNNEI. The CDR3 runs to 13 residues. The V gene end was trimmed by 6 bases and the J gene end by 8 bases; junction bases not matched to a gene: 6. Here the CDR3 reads CASSRDRWEKLFF. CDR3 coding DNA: TGTGCCAGCAGCCGGGACAGATGGGAAAAACTGTTTTTT.

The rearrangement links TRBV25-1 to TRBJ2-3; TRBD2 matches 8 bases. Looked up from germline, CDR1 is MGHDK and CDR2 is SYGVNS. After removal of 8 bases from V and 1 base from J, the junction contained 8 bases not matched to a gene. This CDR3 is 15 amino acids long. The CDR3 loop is CASGEGGGRTDTQYF. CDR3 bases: TGTGCCAGCGGGGAAGGCGGGGGGCGCACAGATACGCAGTATTTT.

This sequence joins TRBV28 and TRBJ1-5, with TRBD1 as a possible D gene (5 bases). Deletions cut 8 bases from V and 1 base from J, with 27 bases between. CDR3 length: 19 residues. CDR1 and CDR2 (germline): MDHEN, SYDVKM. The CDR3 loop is CASADPGGVGQESNQPQHF. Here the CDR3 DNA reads TGTGCCAGCGCTGACCCCGGGGGGGTGGGGCAGGAGAGCAATCAGCCCCAGCATTTT.

For the CDR3, the DNA is TGTGCCAGCAGCTTCAGAGCGGGGGAGGCAGATACGCAGTATTTT. It specifies CASSFRAGEADTQYF. The gene calls are TRBV7-2 and TRBJ2-3, with 8 bases matching TRBD2. The CDR3 loop spans 15 amino acids. Germline lookup yields CDR1 SGHTA and CDR2 FQGNSA. The V and J ends lost 3 bases and 4 bases, in that order; junction bases with no gene match: 6.

CDR3 residues: CASSSAGLETGELFF. In DNA form, the CDR3 reads TGTGCCAGCAGCTCCGCCGGACTAGAGACCGGGGAGCTGTTTTTT. The rearrangement joins TRBV4-2 to TRBJ2-2; 7 bases are shared with TRBD2. This CDR3 is 15 amino acids long. J gave up 5 bases and V 5 bases, and 8 bases lay outside the gene matches. From germline, CDR1 is LGHNA and CDR2 YNFKEQ.

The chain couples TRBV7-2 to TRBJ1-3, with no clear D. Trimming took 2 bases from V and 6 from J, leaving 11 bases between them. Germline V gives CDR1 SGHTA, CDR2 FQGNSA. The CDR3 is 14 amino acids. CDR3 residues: CASSLTFGENTIYF. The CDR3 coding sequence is TGTGCCAGCAGCTTAACGTTCGGGGAAAACACCATATATTTT.

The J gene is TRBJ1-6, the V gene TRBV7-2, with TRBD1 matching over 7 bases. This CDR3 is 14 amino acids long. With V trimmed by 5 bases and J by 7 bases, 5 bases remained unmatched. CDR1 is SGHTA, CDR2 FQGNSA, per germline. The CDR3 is CASSPGTVNSPLHF. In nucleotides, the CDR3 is TGTGCCAGCAGCCCCGGGACAGTAAATTCACCCCTCCACTTT.

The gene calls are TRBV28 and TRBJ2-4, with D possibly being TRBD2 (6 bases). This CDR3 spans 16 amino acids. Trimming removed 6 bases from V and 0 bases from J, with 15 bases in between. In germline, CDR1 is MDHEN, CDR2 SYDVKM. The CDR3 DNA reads TGTGCCAGCAGCCCCGGCGGGGATTTAGCCAAAAACATTCAGTACTTC. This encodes CASSPGGDLAKNIQYF.

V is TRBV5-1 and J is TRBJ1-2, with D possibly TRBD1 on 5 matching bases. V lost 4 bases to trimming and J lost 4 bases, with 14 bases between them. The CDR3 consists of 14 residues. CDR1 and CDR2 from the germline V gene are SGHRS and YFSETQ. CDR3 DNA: TGCGCCAGCAGCCCCCTACAGGACGGCTATGGCTACACCTTC. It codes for CASSPLQDGYGYTF.

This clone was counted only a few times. For the CDR3, the DNA is TGTGCCAGTAGCATTCGGGGGGGTGAAGCTTTCTTT. Its translation is CASSIRGGEAFF. The rearrangement links TRBV6-1 to TRBJ1-1; the D gene is possibly TRBD1 (5 bases). The CDR3 runs 12 residues. Germline loops: CDR1 MNHNS, CDR2 SASEGT. Trimming stripped 9 bases from V and 7 bases from J, with 15 bases between.

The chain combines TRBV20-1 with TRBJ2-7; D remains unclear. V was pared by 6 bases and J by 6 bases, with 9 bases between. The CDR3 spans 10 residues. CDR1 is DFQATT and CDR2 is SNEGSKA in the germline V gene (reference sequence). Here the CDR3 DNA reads TGCAGTGCCGCCCTAGTCGAGCAGTACTTC. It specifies CSAALVEQYF.